The TCR beta chain under discussion was sequenced for a study of blood T cell repertoires in COVID-19. Study in general: Sources were T cells, B-cell-depleted T cells, or PBMCs; the material itself was cDNA or gDNA.

Some clones are missing from TCRdb's copy, which holds only in-frame ones; the method was immunoSEQ multiplex PCR. This table has 400,000 or so clones, around 90% appearing once. Participant age was roughly 18 to 95 years, and participants resided in around 24 US areas. Recovered Cohort 3 donors showed two negative PCRs, clearance, or symptom resolution. Germline V gene lookup returns CDR1 SEHNR and CDR2 FQNEAQ (reference sequence). This CDR3 contains 16 residues. V dropped 5 bases and J dropped 1 base, with 17 bases sitting between them. This receptor was obtained from a man aged 18 to 30 who had recovered from COVID-19. The sample comprised PBMCs or T cells enriched from blood (not recorded which). The rearrangement uses TRBV7-9 and TRBJ1-1, with D possibly TRBD1 on 6 matching bases. DNA for the CDR3: TGTGCCAGCAGCCTTACGGGACGCAGGGGGAACACTGAAGCTTTCTTT. Its protein is CASSLTGRRGNTEAFF.